These 31 T cell receptor beta chains originate from one sample sequenced in a study of blood T cell repertoires in COVID-19. TCRdb keeps only in-frame clones here, not all; method: immunoSEQ multiplex PCR. The top ten hold approximately 7.5% of the sample, which has approximately 320,000 clones, 70% to 90% seen once. The specimen was peripheral blood. The receptors stem from a human donor in a cohort sampled during active COVID-19.

The CDR3 coding sequence is TGTGCCAGCAGTTCCCAACAGGGAAACACTGAAGCTTTCTTT. Amino acid sequence: CASSSQQGNTEAFF. The J gene is TRBJ1-1, the V gene TRBV6-5; possibly TRBD1 for D (6 bases). Germline V gene sequence: CDR1 MNHEY, CDR2 SVGAGI. Trimming took 4 bases from V and 2 from J, leaving 11 bases between them. The CDR3 is made up of 14 amino acids.

The chain uses TRBV7-9 and TRBJ1-4; 9 nucleotides agree with TRBD1. The CDR3 length is 15 residues. Unmatched junction bases numbered 10, after V lost 6 bases and J lost 8 bases. Germline values: CDR1 SEHNR, CDR2 FQNEAQ (reference sequence). In DNA, the CDR3 is TGTGCCAGCAGACAACAGGGGGCGATCGGGGAAAAACTGTTTTTT. Its protein is CASRQQGAIGEKLFF.

About this clone itself: Within the sample, other DNA sequences also encode this same CDR3. The J gene is TRBJ1-1, the V gene TRBV30; D uncertain. Trimming removed 0 bases from V and 0 bases from J, with 8 bases in between. Germline V gene lookup returns CDR1 GTSNPN and CDR2 SVGIG (reference sequence). This CDR3 region has 14 residues. In DNA, the CDR3 is TGTGCCTGGAGTGTTCGGGGTCTGAACACTGAAGCTTTCTTT. This translates into CAWSVRGLNTEAFF.

The chain employs TRBV19 and TRBJ2-2; 7 bases line up with TRBD2. The germline V gene encodes CDR1 LNHDA and CDR2 SQIVND (reference sequence). The CDR3 has 17 residues. V dropped 4 bases and J dropped 3; count of bases not matched to a gene: 11. The CDR3 sequence: CASSRGDGTTHTGELFF. For the CDR3, the DNA is TGTGCCAGTAGTAGGGGGGATGGGACTACGCACACCGGGGAGCTGTTTTTT.

V is TRBV5-1 and J is TRBJ2-1; 9 nucleotides line up with TRBD1. This CDR3 is 16 amino acids long. CDR1 is SGHRS, CDR2 YFSETQ, per germline. V gave up 0 bases and J gave up 10 bases; unmatched junction bases: 11. CDR3 region: CASSLATGTGSKEQFF. The CDR3 DNA sequence: TGCGCCAGCAGCTTGGCCACGGGGACAGGGAGTAAGGAGCAGTTCTTC.

The chain uses TRBV7-2 and TRBJ1-2; D gene ambiguous. Germline CDR1 reads SGHTA; CDR2 reads FQGNSA. The V and J ends lost 6 bases and 4 bases respectively, with 9 bases between them. This CDR3 spans 12 amino acids. The CDR3 loop reads CASSPGGYGYTF. The CDR3 bases are TGTGCCAGCAGTCCGGGTGGCTATGGCTACACCTTC.

This chain links TRBV7-2 with TRBJ2-7; 9 nucleotides line up with TRBD1. The V gene end was trimmed by 5 bases and the J gene end by 2 bases; junction bases not matched to a gene: 10. In germline, CDR1 is SGHTA, CDR2 FQGNSA. CDR3 length: 16 residues. The CDR3 DNA reads TGTGCCAGCAGCCCGTATTCTGGGACAGGGACCTACGAGCAGTACTTC. It translates to CASSPYSGTGTYEQYF.

The chain employs TRBV18 and TRBJ2-1; the D gene is possibly TRBD2 (5 bases). The CDR3 length is 13 residues. Germline assignment: CDR1 KGHSH and CDR2 LQKENI. V dropped 0 bases and J dropped 9 bases, with 9 bases sitting between them. This CDR3 reads CASSPPGGREQFF. As DNA, the CDR3 is TGTGCCAGCTCACCACCGGGCGGGCGTGAGCAGTTCTTC.

In its sample, this clone was seen a few times. V and J are TRBV28 and TRBJ2-1, with TRBD2 matching 10 bases. Per the germline V gene, CDR1 is MDHEN and CDR2 is SYDVKM. V was pared by 8 bases and J by 5 bases, with 9 bases of the junction left unmatched. The CDR3 has 15 amino acids. The CDR3 is CASRSGGPPNNEQFF. CDR3 nucleotide sequence: TGTGCCAGCCGTAGCGGGGGGCCACCCAACAATGAGCAGTTCTTC. Variable domain in full (rest from reference TRBV28 and TRBJ2-1): DVKVTQSSRYLVKRTGEKVFLECVQDMDHENMFWYRQDPGLGLRLIYFSYDVKMKEKGDIPEGYSVSREKKERFSLILESASTNQTSMYLCASRSGGPPNNEQFFGPGTRLTVL.

The V and J genes are TRBV7-9 and TRBJ1-1; weak D call: TRBD1 (6 bases). CDR3 size: 14 residues. Germline V gene lookup returns CDR1 SEHNR and CDR2 FQNEAQ (reference sequence). The V end was cut by 1 base, the J end by 1 base, with 7 bases between. CDR3 sequence reads: CASSLGTANTEAFF. CDR3 nucleotide sequence: TGTGCCAGCAGCTTAGGGACAGCGAACACTGAAGCTTTCTTT.

The chain carries TRBV14 and TRBJ1-4, with D possibly being TRBD1 (6 bases). V was clipped by 1 base and J by 8 bases, with 17 bases between them. The CDR3 covers 16 residues. Germline lookup yields CDR1 SGHDN and CDR2 FVKESK. For the CDR3, the DNA is TGTGCCAGCAGCCAAGGGGAGGGACACACCTACGAAAAACTGTTTTTT. It specifies CASSQGEGHTYEKLFF. Full variable domain (outside the CDR3, taken from reference TRBV14 and TRBJ1-4): EAGVTQFPSHSVIEKGQTVTLRCDPISGHDNLYWYRRVMGKEIKFLLHFVKESKQDESGMPNNRFLAERTGGTYSTLKVQPAELEDSGVYFCASSQGEGHTYEKLFFGSGTQLSVL.

The chain carries TRBV7-9 and TRBJ1-1; tentative D call: TRBD1 (5 bases). Germline CDR1 is SEHNR and CDR2 is FQNEAQ (reference sequence). The CDR3 contains 18 residues. The V gene lost 3 bases and the J gene lost 3 bases, with 23 bases spanning the gap. CDR3 region: CASSFTALNQGRYTEAFF. The CDR3 DNA is TGTGCCAGCAGCTTTACAGCTCTTAACCAGGGTCGGTACACTGAAGCTTTCTTT. Full variable domain (missing parts from reference TRBV7-9 and TRBJ1-1): DTGVSQNPRHKITKRGQNVTFRCDPISEHNRLYWYRQTLGQGPEFLTYFQNEAQLEKSRLLSDRFSAERPKGSFSTLEIQRTEQGDSAMYLCASSFTALNQGRYTEAFFGQGTRLTVV.

The chain has TRBV9 and TRBJ2-7; 8 bases map to TRBD2. The CDR3 covers 18 residues. V lost 0 bases, J lost 4 bases, and 15 bases stayed unmatched. Germline loops: CDR1 SGDLS, CDR2 YYNGEE. For the CDR3, the DNA is TGTGCCAGCAGCGTAGACGGGGCGCCCCGGGGGGGGACATACGAGCAGTACTTC. Protein product: CASSVDGAPRGGTYEQYF.

The J gene is TRBJ2-7, the V gene TRBV7-2, with a weak D call TRBD2 (7 bases). Germline V gene lookup returns CDR1 SGHTA and CDR2 FQGNSA. This CDR3 has 16 residues. The V gene lost 6 bases and the J gene lost 2 bases, with 20 bases spanning the gap. CDR3 sequence: CASRPGGGGSTYEQYF. The DNA of the CDR3 is TGTGCCAGCAGGCCAGGAGGGGGGGGTTCGACCTACGAGCAGTACTTC.

The chain carries TRBV5-4 and TRBJ1-1; D is perhaps TRBD1 (5 bases). The CDR3 has 13 residues. The V end was cut by 4 bases, the J end by 2 bases, with 9 bases between. Per germline, CDR1 SGHNT and CDR2 YYREEE (reference sequence). The CDR3 protein is CASSQGINTEAFF. In nucleotides, the CDR3 is TGTGCCAGCAGCCAGGGTATCAACACTGAAGCTTTCTTT.

V and J are TRBV20-1 and TRBJ2-3; TRBD2 might be the D (7 bases). The V gene lost 3 bases and the J gene lost 5 bases, with 12 bases spanning the gap. Germline lookup yields CDR1 DFQATT and CDR2 SNEGSKA (reference sequence). The CDR3 sequence is 13 residues long. The CDR3 nucleotides read TGCAGTGCTAGTAGGGGGGGGATAGATACGCAGTATTTT. This sequence encodes CSASRGGIDTQYF.

The rearrangement links TRBV30 to TRBJ1-2; possibly TRBD1 for D (6 bases). V lost 7 bases, J lost 7 bases, and 22 bases lay in between. From germline, CDR1 is GTSNPN and CDR2 SVGIG (reference sequence). The CDR3 sequence is 14 residues long. CDR3 region: CASTNSRGSGGYTF. CDR3 bases: TGTGCCTCAACAAATTCCAGGGGATCGGGTGGCTACACCTTC.

The genes are TRBV21-1 and TRBJ1-4; the table's D gene call, TRBD1, was not cross checked with the DNA. TRBV21-1 is a pseudogene. This CDR3 is 16 amino acids long. Here the CDR3 DNA reads TGTGCCAGCAGCAAAGAGGAGGGATACCGGGACAGAAAACTGTTTTTT. Protein: CASSKEEGYRDRKLFF.

This clone was seen once. The V call is TRBV20-1, the J call TRBJ2-2; D remains ambiguous. Per germline, CDR1 DFQATT and CDR2 SNEGSKA (reference sequence). V was cut by 4 bases and J by 6 bases, with 6 bases left in between. This CDR3 is built from 11 residues. CDR3 region: CSAIAPGELFF. The DNA of the CDR3 is TGCAGTGCTATCGCGCCCGGGGAGCTGTTTTTT.

The rearrangement joins TRBV9 to TRBJ2-3; D might be TRBD1 (5 bases). Germline loops: CDR1 SGDLS, CDR2 YYNGEE. This CDR3 contains 15 residues. Trimming left V 4 bases short and J 2 bases short, with 14 bases between. The CDR3 DNA reads as TGTGCCAGCAGCAACCGACAGAGCCTCACAGATACGCAGTATTTT. Amino acids: CASSNRQSLTDTQYF.

This clone appeared a single time. V usage is TRBV15 and J usage is TRBJ1-5; D is perhaps TRBD1 (6 bases). The CDR3 consists of 15 residues. CDR1 and CDR2 from the germline V gene are LNHNV and YYDKDF (reference sequence). The V end was cut by 0 bases, the J end by 2 bases, with 8 bases between. This chain's CDR3 is CATSRDSGGNQPQHF. DNA for the CDR3: TGTGCCACCAGCAGAGATTCAGGGGGCAATCAGCCCCAGCATTTT.

The V call is TRBV10-1, the J call TRBJ2-7, with D maybe TRBD2 (6 bases). The CDR3 is made up of 15 amino acids. The germline gives CDR1 WNHNN, CDR2 SYGVQD (reference sequence). V dropped 3 bases and J dropped 0 bases, with 12 bases sitting between them. CDR3 protein: CASSEGGIYSYEQYF. The CDR3 bases are TGCGCCAGCAGTGAAGGAGGGATTTACTCCTACGAGCAGTACTTC.

This sequence joins TRBV30 and TRBJ2-7, with D unclear. Germline values: CDR1 GTSNPN, CDR2 SVGIG (reference sequence). V lost 2 bases and J 2 bases, leaving 4 bases between the germline ends. This CDR3 contains 11 residues. CDR3 protein: CAWSPAYEQYF. The CDR3 region has the DNA TGTGCCTGGAGTCCTGCCTACGAGCAGTACTTC.

This clone was recorded a few times. This chain uses TRBV18 with TRBJ1-1; no firm D call. The CDR3 runs to 16 residues. The V end lost 2 bases, the J end lost 0 bases, and 13 bases lay between the germline ends. Germline CDR1 is KGHSH and CDR2 is LQKENI. The CDR3 loop reads CASSPNEVTMNTEAFF. CDR3 DNA: TGTGCCAGCTCACCAAATGAGGTAACCATGAACACTGAAGCTTTCTTT.

In DNA form, the CDR3 reads TGTGCCAGCAGGCCTAGCGGGGGCGCGTACAATGAGCAGTTCTTC. Translated: CASRPSGGAYNEQFF. This chain joins TRBV11-2 and TRBJ2-1; 10 bases agree with TRBD2. The CDR3 is 15 amino acids. The germline CDR1 and CDR2 sequences are SGHAT and FQNNGV. V shed 6 bases, J shed 4 bases, and the junction held 6 bases outside the gene matches.

V and J are TRBV18 and TRBJ1-4, with unresolved D. This CDR3 contains 16 residues. With 1 base removed from V and 0 bases from J, the gap between germline ends came to 9 bases. Germline V CDR1 and CDR2: KGHSH, LQKENI. The CDR3 DNA is TGTGCCAGCTCACCACGGGCACAAGCAACTAATGAAAAACTGTTTTTT. This gives the protein CASSPRAQATNEKLFF.

The chain recombines TRBV5-8 with TRBJ2-2; D perhaps matches TRBD1 (5 bases). CDR1 is SGHTS and CDR2 is YDEGEE in the germline V gene. The CDR3 is made up of 16 amino acids. Trimming took off 2 bases at V and 6 bases at J, with 17 bases between the two ends. CDR3 region: CASSFTQGRTAGELFF. The CDR3 DNA reads TGTGCCAGCAGCTTTACCCAGGGTCGGACGGCCGGGGAGCTGTTTTTT.

This sequence joins TRBV12-5 and TRBJ2-1, with D maybe TRBD1 (5 bases). Germline CDR1 reads LGHNT; CDR2 reads FRNRAP. V gave up 4 bases and J gave up 3 bases, with 22 bases separating them. The CDR3 runs 18 residues. The CDR3: CASGSLFPLAGNYNEQFF. The CDR3 DNA sequence: TGTGCTAGTGGTTCCCTCTTCCCATTGGCAGGGAACTACAATGAGCAGTTCTTC.

The chain employs TRBV6-6 and TRBJ1-5; 8 bases are shared with TRBD1. The CDR3 covers 16 residues. V was clipped by 7 bases and J by 5 bases; unmatched bases: 13. The germline CDR1 and CDR2 sequences are MNHNY and SVGAGI (reference sequence). The CDR3 region is CASIRNTDRGDQPQHF. The DNA of the CDR3 is TGTGCCAGCATTCGCAACACCGACAGGGGAGATCAGCCCCAGCATTTT.

The chain is built from TRBV7-3 and TRBJ2-1, with D possibly matching TRBD2 (5 bases). The ends were cut back, 6 bases at V and 9 bases at J, with 15 bases in the middle. Germline CDR1 SGHTA, CDR2 FQGTGA. The CDR3 spans 13 residues. The CDR3 DNA is TGTGCCAGCAGTGACCGAGGGATAGGTGAGCAGTTCTTC. Its translation is CASSDRGIGEQFF.

The chain combines TRBV5-8 with TRBJ1-4, with TRBD1 matching 10 bases. V was pared by 4 bases and J by 2 bases, with 5 bases of the junction left unmatched. The germline V gene encodes CDR1 SGHTS and CDR2 YDEGEE. CDR3 length equals 16 residues. CDR3 protein: CASSRQGAGTNEKLFF. CDR3 nucleotides: TGTGCCAGCAGCCGACAGGGGGCTGGCACTAATGAAAAACTGTTTTTT.